The 32 T cell receptor beta chains presented below share a single source sample, sequenced in a study of blood T cell repertoires in COVID-19. The method was immunoSEQ multiplex PCR; TCRdb's version includes in-frame clones alone and lacks a portion of them. There are 130,000 to 150,000 clones in the sample; roughly four fifths occur only once, and 8% to 10% lies in the top ten. Sequencing used peripheral blood. Receptors originate from a woman of 80 years or more in a cohort sampled during active or convalescent COVID-19.

The genes are TRBV3-1 (or the pseudogene TRBV3-2) and TRBJ2-2; perhaps TRBD2 as D (5 bases). V lost 4 bases to trimming and J lost 7 bases, with 7 bases between them. Per germline, CDR1 LGHDT and CDR2 YNNKEL (reference sequence). This CDR3 spans 12 amino acids. CDR3 protein: CASSPGVGELFF. The CDR3 DNA is TGTGCCAGCAGCCCCGGGGTCGGGGAGCTGTTTTTT.

The chain recombines TRBV5-5 with TRBJ1-2; 9 bases map to TRBD1. V lost 2 bases to trimming and J lost 6 bases; unmatched junction nucleotides: 14. This CDR3 region has 17 residues. Germline V gene data show CDR1 as SGHKS and CDR2 as YYEKEE (reference sequence). The CDR3 bases are TGTGCCAGCAGCTTAGGGGGACAGGGAGGATTCGGCGATGGCTACACCTTC. Its translation is CASSLGGQGGFGDGYTF.

This sequence joins TRBV6-2 or TRBV6-3 and TRBJ1-5, with 9 bases fitting TRBD1. With V trimmed by 6 bases and J by 3 bases, 9 bases remained unmatched. CDR3 length: 16 amino acids. In germline, CDR1 is MNHEY, CDR2 SVGEGT. The chain's CDR3 is CASSSWGQGLNQPQHF. The CDR3 DNA reads as TGTGCCAGCAGCAGCTGGGGACAGGGACTCAATCAGCCCCAGCATTTT.

This clone was counted many times. The V and J genes are TRBV13 and TRBJ2-1, with D perhaps matching TRBD2 (5 bases). Germline V lookup: CDR1 PRHDT, CDR2 FYEKMQ (reference sequence). V lost 5 bases to trimming and J lost 7 bases, with 15 bases between them. The CDR3 loop spans 14 amino acids. For the CDR3, the DNA is TGTGCCAGCAGCCGTACCGGGATTTCTAATGAGCAGTTCTTC. This encodes CASSRTGISNEQFF.

This clone has only one observation. This chain links TRBV11-2 with TRBJ2-2; 7 bases match TRBD1. The CDR3 runs to 14 residues. From germline, CDR1 is SGHAT and CDR2 FQNNGV. V lost 4 bases and J lost 6; bases outside the gene matches: 5. DNA of the CDR3: TGTGCCAGCAGCTCATTACAGGGGCCCGGGGAGCTGTTTTTT. Residues: CASSSLQGPGELFF.

The chain combines TRBV18 with TRBJ2-5; 7 bases fit TRBD1. The germline V gene has CDR1 KGHSH and CDR2 LQKENI. V lost 5 bases to trimming and J lost 6 bases; unmatched junction nucleotides: 9. The CDR3 runs 14 residues. This chain's CDR3 is CASSIGGQGKTQYF. For the CDR3, the DNA is TGTGCCAGCTCAATAGGGGGCCAGGGGAAGACCCAGTACTTC.

The gene calls are TRBV19 and TRBJ1-5; no clear D. The CDR3 totals 14 residues. Germline V gene data show CDR1 as LNHDA and CDR2 as SQIVND (reference sequence). The V end lost 6 bases, the J end lost 7 bases, and 16 bases lay between the germline ends. The CDR3 DNA follows: TGTGCCAGTAGGCGGGCCGGGTCGGGACAGCCCCAGCATTTT. Its protein is CASRRAGSGQPQHF.

This sequence joins TRBV11-2 and TRBJ2-1, with D possibly matching TRBD1 (6 bases). Germline V lookup: CDR1 SGHAT, CDR2 FQNNGV. Trimming stripped 5 bases from V and 0 bases from J, with 11 bases between. The CDR3 is 15 amino acids. CDR3 sequence (DNA): TGTGCCAGCAGCCTTGGACAGAGCTCCTACAATGAGCAGTTCTTC. Translating it yields CASSLGQSSYNEQFF.

The chain is built from TRBV19 and TRBJ1-5, with a weak D call TRBD1 (6 bases). Germline V gives CDR1 LNHDA, CDR2 SQIVND (reference sequence). The CDR3 covers 12 residues. Trimming took 8 bases from V and 10 from J, leaving 15 bases between them. CDR3 bases: TGTGCCAGTTGCAGGGGTCAAGGTCCCCAGCATTTT. Protein product: CASCRGQGPQHF.

The chain employs TRBV10-3 and TRBJ2-7, with 9 bases fitting TRBD2. The CDR3 has 16 amino acids. Germline V lookup: CDR1 ENHRY, CDR2 SYGVKD. V was pared by 2 bases and J by 0 bases, with 5 bases of the junction left unmatched. CDR3 amino acids: CAISEILAGVSYEQYF. CDR3 DNA: TGTGCCATCAGTGAGATTTTAGCGGGGGTCTCCTACGAGCAGTACTTC.

The chain is built from TRBV27 and TRBJ2-7, with 8 bases that match TRBD1. This CDR3 spans 15 amino acids. J lost 1 base, V lost 5 bases, and 7 bases had no gene match. From germline, CDR1 is MNHEY and CDR2 SMNVEV (reference sequence). In nucleotides, the CDR3 is TGTGCCAGCAGTCGAGGGACAGGATTTTCCTACGAGCAGTACTTC. The encoded protein is CASSRGTGFSYEQYF.

The gene calls are TRBV6-6 and TRBJ1-2; no firm D call. V was shortened by 2 bases and J by 3 bases, with 10 bases between the two germline ends. CDR3 length: 14 residues. Per the germline V gene, CDR1 is MNHNY and CDR2 is SVGAGI (reference sequence). The CDR3 DNA follows: TGTGCCAGCAGTTACACGGGGTGGGACTATGGCTACACCTTC. Its translation is CASSYTGWDYGYTF.

This clone was recorded at least ten times. This chain joins TRBV6-5 and TRBJ2-7; TRBD2 is a possible D gene (6 bases). Trimming took off 6 bases at V and 3 bases at J, with 18 bases between the two ends. CDR3 length: 15 amino acids. Germline V gene data show CDR1 as MNHEY and CDR2 as SVGAGI. The CDR3 bases are TGTGCCAGCAGAATTGACGGGCGGGATGTCTACGAGCAGTACTTC. Its translation: CASRIDGRDVYEQYF.

As for this clone: Other DNA sequences in the same sample also yield this CDR3. The rearrangement uses TRBV18 and TRBJ2-1, with 9 bases identical to TRBD2. Germline loops: CDR1 KGHSH, CDR2 LQKENI. This CDR3 comprises 16 residues. The ends lost 3 bases at V and 2 bases at J; junction bases unmatched: 5. This CDR3 is CASSPTRGGTYNEQFF. DNA of the CDR3: TGTGCCAGCTCACCGACGCGGGGGGGCACCTACAATGAGCAGTTCTTC.

The rearrangement joins TRBV23-1 to TRBJ2-3; the D gene is possibly TRBD1 (5 bases). TRBV23-1 is an ORF for which the function is uncertain. The CDR3 runs 18 residues. V shed 8 bases and J shed 4 bases, with 28 bases lying between them. CDR3 amino acids: CASGTTRPRVCSADTQYF. The CDR3, as DNA: TGCGCCAGCGGTACAACCCGTCCCAGGGTATGTTCCGCAGATACGCAGTATTTT.

V and J are TRBV11-2 and TRBJ1-1, with D hard to call. V was pared by 1 base and J by 0 bases, with 6 bases between. The CDR3 runs 14 residues. Germline V gene data show CDR1 as SGHAT and CDR2 as FQNNGV. CDR3 DNA: TGTGCCAGCAGCTTAGGGCCCATGAACACTGAAGCTTTCTTT. It specifies CASSLGPMNTEAFF.

The chain recombines TRBV19 with TRBJ1-2, with D possibly TRBD1 on 5 matching bases. Germline assignment: CDR1 LNHDA and CDR2 SQIVND (reference sequence). This CDR3 region has 15 residues. V was trimmed by 5 bases and J by 8 bases, leaving 21 bases between them. This CDR3 is CASSSQTVGDSGYTF. The CDR3 bases are TGTGCCAGTAGTTCGCAGACAGTCGGGGACTCGGGCTACACCTTC.

The rearrangement joins TRBV28 to TRBJ1-2, with 9 bases fitting TRBD1. The CDR3 is 14 residues long. J was trimmed by 6 bases and V by 6 bases; bases with no gene match: 8. Germline assignment: CDR1 MDHEN and CDR2 SYDVKM. In DNA, the CDR3 is TGTGCCAGCAGCCTTACAGGGGGCTTTGATGGCTACACCTTC. This translates into CASSLTGGFDGYTF.

V and J are TRBV5-1 and TRBJ2-5, with unresolved D. There are 13 residues in the CDR3. The V and J ends lost 2 bases and 1 base respectively, with 6 bases between them. Germline CDR1 and CDR2: SGHRS and YFSETQ. CDR3 DNA: TGCGCCAGCAGCTTTTGGCCCCAAGAGACCCAGTACTTC. Protein: CASSFWPQETQYF.

A few counts support this clone. This chain connects TRBV7-2 to TRBJ2-3; D might be TRBD1 (5 bases). Germline CDR1 and CDR2: SGHTA and FQGNSA. Trimming stripped 1 base from V and 3 bases from J, with 8 bases between. The CDR3 runs to 14 residues. For the CDR3, the DNA is TGTGCCAGCAGCTTAGGGGGCATGACAGATACGCAGTATTTT. The encoded protein is CASSLGGMTDTQYF.

This CDR3 reads CASSRRLETSTDTQYF. The DNA for the CDR3 is TGTGCCAGTAGTCGACGACTCGAAACTAGCACAGATACGCAGTATTTT. This sequence joins TRBV19 and TRBJ2-3, with D hard to call. Trimming took off 5 bases at V and 0 bases at J, with 15 bases between the two ends. Per the germline V gene, CDR1 is LNHDA and CDR2 is SQIVND (reference sequence). This CDR3 region has 16 residues.

The chain uses TRBV25-1 and TRBJ1-2, with no clear D. Germline lookup yields CDR1 MGHDK and CDR2 SYGVNS. This CDR3 region has 13 residues. The V end lost 4 bases, the J end lost 4 bases, and 10 bases lay between the germline ends. The CDR3 DNA follows: TGTGCCAGCAGTGTCCACGGAGGCTATGGCTACACCTTC. This sequence encodes CASSVHGGYGYTF.

CDR3 coding DNA: TGTGCCAGCAGCTTGTCGAACACCCCCTACGAGCAGTACTTC. Translation gives CASSLSNTPYEQYF. This chain connects TRBV5-6 to TRBJ2-7, with D unclear. The CDR3 loop spans 14 amino acids. V was pared by 1 base and J by 2 bases, with 10 bases between. Germline CDR1 and CDR2: SGHDT and YYEEEE.

The chain joins TRBV2 to TRBJ2-7, with D maybe TRBD1 (6 bases). CDR1 is SNHLY, CDR2 FYNNEI, per germline. This CDR3 contains 11 residues. V lost 1 base to trimming and J lost 8 bases, with 6 bases between them. This CDR3 reads CASSEGGQQYF. The CDR3 DNA reads TGTGCCAGCAGTGAAGGGGGGCAGCAGTACTTC.

V and J are TRBV4-3 and TRBJ1-2; D may be TRBD1 (5 bases). Germline V CDR1 and CDR2: LGHNA, YSLEER. V lost 3 bases, J lost 2 bases, and 13 bases lay in between. The CDR3 extends over 15 amino acids. In nucleotides, the CDR3 is TGCGCCAGCAGCCACTCCGCGGGGCTGAACTATGGCTACACCTTC. It codes for CASSHSAGLNYGYTF.

This clone was recorded once. The rearrangement joins TRBV5-1 to TRBJ1-6; 10 bases align to TRBD1. CDR1 is SGHRS, CDR2 YFSETQ, per germline. V shed 5 bases, J shed 7 bases, and the junction held 3 bases outside the gene matches. CDR3 length: 14 amino acids. The CDR3 loop is CASRMGQGNSPLHF. The DNA of the CDR3 is TGCGCCAGCAGAATGGGACAGGGGAATTCACCCCTCCACTTT.

The gene calls are TRBV18 and TRBJ1-1, with 7 bases aligning to TRBD1. The CDR3 runs to 14 residues. Trimming took 3 bases from V and 1 from J; bases not matched to a gene: 2. CDR1 is KGHSH and CDR2 is LQKENI in the germline V gene. CDR3 residues: CASSPSGGNTEAFF. The CDR3 nucleotides are TGTGCCAGCTCACCGTCAGGGGGGAACACTGAAGCTTTCTTT.

The gene calls are TRBV5-4 and TRBJ2-3; the match to TRBD2 covers 13 bases. Germline V gene sequence: CDR1 SGHNT, CDR2 YYREEE (reference sequence). Trimming removed 3 bases from V and 7 bases from J; junction bases left unmatched: 5. The CDR3 loop spans 15 amino acids. CDR3 in DNA: TGTGCCAGCAGCTCACTAGCGGGGGGGATGAATACGCAGTATTTT. Translated, it gives CASSSLAGGMNTQYF.

The chain is built from TRBV7-3 and TRBJ1-6; perhaps TRBD1 as D (6 bases). Germline loops: CDR1 SGHTA, CDR2 FQGTGA. This CDR3 region has 13 residues. Trimming shortened V by 3 bases and J by 7 bases, and 7 bases separated the two germline ends. CDR3: CASSFTGNSPLHF. The CDR3 DNA is TGTGCCAGCAGCTTTACAGGGAATTCACCCCTCCACTTT.

The chain uses TRBV19 and TRBJ2-3; TRBD1 is a possible D gene (6 bases). Germline CDR1 and CDR2: LNHDA and SQIVND (reference sequence). V dropped 7 bases and J dropped 0 bases, with 20 bases sitting between them. The CDR3 length is 17 residues. Here the CDR3 DNA reads TGTGCCAGTAACCTACCGGGAACAGGGTTTAGCACAGATACGCAGTATTTT. Protein: CASNLPGTGFSTDTQYF.

This clone was detected a few times. The V gene is TRBV6-5, the J gene TRBJ1-2, with 10 positions matching TRBD1. V shed 2 bases, J shed 1 base, and the junction held 1 base outside the gene matches. From germline, CDR1 is MNHEY and CDR2 SVGAGI. The CDR3 covers 15 residues. The CDR3 here is CASSYGTGVNYGYTF. DNA of the CDR3: TGTGCCAGCAGTTACGGGACAGGGGTTAACTATGGCTACACCTTC.

The chain joins TRBV2 to TRBJ1-4; weak D call: TRBD1 (6 bases). Germline CDR1 is SNHLY and CDR2 is FYNNEI. The CDR3 runs 14 residues. The germline V and J ends were trimmed by 5 bases and 5 bases, with 12 bases remaining between them. The DNA for the CDR3 is TGTGCCAGCAGTTCACAGGGAATAAATGAAAAACTGTTTTTT. It translates to CASSSQGINEKLFF.